Included here is one TCR beta chain sequence, with context. Its antigen has not been determined. The input lacks base qualities; no much larger clone sits a single base away. The donors were healthy, HIV-negative adults who had no recently reported acute infections or vaccinations. Every donor was a Caucasian adult residing in Nashville, Tennessee, USA. Magnetic negative selection was used to enrich CD4+ T cells, after which naive cells were positively selected on CD45RA and the negative fraction became the memory subset. After blood collection by leukapheresis, PBMCs were isolated using Ficoll-Histopaque density gradient centrifugation and then cryopreserved in the vapor phase of liquid nitrogen. Analytical flow cytometry was used to check the purity and quantity of every magnetically sorted T cell population. Genomic DNA was isolated from each sorted fraction and quantified by UV absorbance on a Nanodrop 2000c.

This entry comes from a study of shared clonotypes between healthy human individuals (dated by TCRdb to 2018 to 2020). Regarding the research as a whole: A couple of women and a few men aged 18 to 49 years were included in the cohort. For each donor, CD4 naive and CD4 memory were each given three plates, CD8 naive was given two plates, and CD8 memory was given one plate. Blood TCR repertoires of several healthy adults were deeply sequenced to estimate repertoire size and the extent of clonotype sharing between individuals. Libraries were prepared and TCR repertoires were sequenced by different laboratories using diverse techniques, in order to increase sequencing depth and limit assay-specific biases. Each donor's leukapheresis produced roughly between about 0.85 and 10 billion PBMCs.

Broader findings and caveats from the paper: Clonotypes shared by all four sorted-subset donors showed higher generation probabilities than non-shared clonotypes. Roughly 5% of naive CD4, 3% to 4% of naive CD8, 2.3% of memory CD4, and about 0.4% of memory CD8 clonotypes were shared across a handful of donors. Incomplete sequencing was indicated by rarefaction of sorted-subset datasets, despite the large sequencing depth. Based on pairwise subsampling, the degree of clonotype sharing among donors was expected to be affected by sequencing depth. Naive subsets generally had larger estimated clonotype richness than memory subsets did. The small number of donors limited the genetic and exposure-history diversity represented. Sampling was limited to blood, and TCR repertoires in tissue likely differ from TCR repertoires in blood.

TCR CDR3 regions were amplified from genomic DNA by multiplex PCR using the deep immunoSEQ assay. Extracted genomic DNA from each cell subset was distributed evenly across all wells of several immunoSEQ 96-well plates, and each plate was treated as a replicate. Each replicate PCR for sorted subsets received about 220 ng genomic DNA, equal to about 29,000 T cell genomes. The purified libraries were quantified using a Qubit 3.0 fluorometer, sized with a Bioanalyzer 2100, and then quantified again using the KAPA Library Quantification kit. Every immunoSEQ 96-well plate was sequenced on a dedicated single-read 150-cycle Illumina NextSeq 550 flow cell. The study's processing was this. Because only junctional sequences without quality scores were contained in the immunoSEQ output, filtering matching that applied to full-length reads could not be performed. To assign V/J genes and CDR3, sequences were annotated against IMGT germline references using PyIR, a Python wrapper for IgBLAST v1.9. Reads were filtered out if the reads had weak V/J assignments (E-value above 1e-6), no CDR3, stop codons, out-of-frame junctions, or ambiguous translated residues. V3J clonotypes were defined by identical inferred V gene, J gene, and CDR3 amino acid sequence. The percentage overlap between two repertoires was calculated by dividing the number of shared unique clonotypes by the size of the smaller repertoire. RTK rarefaction, the Chao1 estimator, and Recon v2.1 estimates of unobserved clonotypes were used to assess repertoire richness. Generation probabilities were computed with OLGA for all TCRbeta clonotypes obtained by the gDNA method from four donors. The source is immuneACCESS, and TCRdb retained only in-frame sequences with V and J called. Part of the clones is not carried over; for the studies checked, unresolved V genes explain less than half of this, and the remainder is unexplained. For V, J and clone size, that table is used; D and trimming come from the DNA. In all, the sample holds some 2,000,000 clones, and 85% to 95% of those were seen once. Of the sample, roughly 0.13% is held by the ten largest clones.

The germline ends are 3 bases apart after V is trimmed by 1 base and J by 0 bases. Sequences GTSNPN (CDR1) and SVGIG (CDR2) are obtained from the germline V gene (reference sequence). Including cysteine and phenylalanine, the CDR3 has 13 amino acids. Kept here is only the CDR3 DNA, which spans 39 bases and is read in frame from base 1. The source of this sequence is a man between 18 and 35 years old in good health. Sequences were obtained from naive CD4+ T cells sorted from blood. What the cell subset or site label conveys for this sample: CD45RA+ positively selected. The V and J genes are TRBV30 and TRBJ1-4, with the identity of the D gene unclear. The DNA sequence reads TGTGCCTGGAGTGACACAACTAATGAAAAACTGTTTTTT. Translated, this gives CAWSDTTNEKLFF.